The 24 T cell receptor beta chains reported below all come from one sample, sequenced in a study of neurological immune-mediated disorders. One entry per CDR3 protein results from TCRdb running MiXCR on the 5' RACE reads. There are about 70,000 distinct CDR3 sequences in the sample; 3.2% occur only once, and under 6.5% lies in the top ten. Sequenced sample: PBMCs. The receptors were gathered from a woman aged 45-65 years with multiple sclerosis.

The sample holds many counts of this clonotype. V gene TRBV27 combines with J gene TRBJ2-7; D might be TRBD1 or TRBD2, each matching 5 bases. The CDR3 extends over 18 amino acids. V was clipped by 2 bases and J by 3 bases, with 23 bases between them. Germline CDR1 reads MNHEY; CDR2 reads SMNVEV (reference sequence). The CDR3: CASSLTPPVGVNVYEQYF. Written as DNA, the CDR3 is TGTGCCAGCAGTTTAACCCCCCCAGTGGGGGTGAATGTCTACGAGCAGTACTTC.

This clonotype was counted many times. This chain links TRBV12-3 or TRBV12-4 with TRBJ2-3; 10 bases are a match to TRBD2. V lost 1 base to trimming and J lost 1 base; unmatched junction nucleotides: 8. This CDR3 comprises 18 residues. This CDR3 is CASSLVSGLAGGTDTQYF. CDR3 sequence (DNA): TGTGCCAGCAGTTTAGTATCCGGGCTAGCGGGGGGCACAGATACGCAGTATTTT.

In its sample, this clonotype was seen many times. This chain connects TRBV5-1 to TRBJ2-2; 9 positions agree with TRBD1. CDR1 SGHRS and CDR2 YFSETQ come from the germline V gene. CDR3 size: 18 residues. V gave up 3 bases and J gave up 3 bases; unmatched junction bases: 12. Written as DNA, the CDR3 is TGCGCCAGCAGCTGGCTGGGGGTCGGACAGGGGTACACCGGGGAGCTGTTTTTT. Protein product: CASSWLGVGQGYTGELFF. Filled out from reference TRBV5-1 and TRBJ2-2, the complete variable domain reads KAGVTQTPRYLIKTRGQQVTLSCSPISGHRSVSWYQQTPGQGLQFLFEYFSETQRNKGNFPGRFSGRQFSNSRSEMNVSTLELGDSALYLCASSWLGVGQGYTGELFFGEGSRLTVL.

This clonotype has a count of ten or more. The chain joins TRBV20-1 to TRBJ2-3; D is unresolved. CDR1 is DFQATT, CDR2 SNEGSKA, per germline (reference sequence). The CDR3 runs 14 residues. The V gene lost 6 bases and the J gene lost 1 base, with 14 bases spanning the gap. As DNA, the CDR3 is TGCAGTGCCGTAACATCCCTCGGCACAGATACGCAGTATTTT. The encoded protein is CSAVTSLGTDTQYF.

There are many counts of this clonotype. The rearrangement uses TRBV20-1 and TRBJ2-1; TRBD2 matches 9 bases. CDR1 and CDR2 from the germline V gene are DFQATT and SNEGSKA (reference sequence). After removal of 3 bases from V and 4 bases from J, the junction contained 4 bases not matched to a gene. This CDR3 has 14 residues. The CDR3 loop is CSASASGIYNEQFF. The DNA for the CDR3 is TGCAGTGCTAGTGCTAGCGGGATTTACAATGAGCAGTTCTTC.

Many counts were recorded for this clonotype. The chain uses TRBV3-1 and TRBJ1-6; D is perhaps TRBD1 (5 bases). V dropped 1 base and J dropped 8 bases, with 12 bases sitting between them. CDR3 size: 15 residues. Germline values: CDR1 LGHDT, CDR2 YNNKEL (reference sequence). CDR3 region: CASSQGDGNHSPLHF. CDR3 sequence (DNA): TGTGCCAGCAGCCAAGGGGACGGTAATCATTCACCCCTCCACTTT.

The sample holds many counts of this clonotype. V is TRBV28 and J is TRBJ2-1; 9 nucleotides agree with TRBD1. CDR3 length equals 15 residues. Trimming removed 5 bases from V and 5 bases from J; junction bases left unmatched: 7. CDR1 MDHEN and CDR2 SYDVKM come from the germline V gene. CDR3 loop: CASSPWDRVNNEQFF. CDR3 coding DNA: TGTGCCAGCAGTCCCTGGGACAGGGTAAACAATGAGCAGTTCTTC.

Points on this clonotype: A clone one base away is much larger, so this may be a read error. The missing conserved phenylalanine or tryptophan at the end of this CDR3 makes a read error likely. V is TRBV9 and J is TRBJ2-4; perhaps TRBD2 as D (6 bases). The CDR3 extends over 14 amino acids. CDR1 and CDR2 (germline): SGDLS, YYNGEE. In DNA, the CDR3 is TGTCCTAACCTGGGTGGCGGGGCTACAAACATTCAGTACTAC. Amino acid sequence: CPNLGGGATNIQYY.

This clonotype was seen many times. The gene calls are TRBV7-8 and TRBJ1-1; D unresolved. There are 11 residues in the CDR3. V was pared by 8 bases and J by 1 base, with 5 bases between. Per the germline V gene, CDR1 is SGHVS and CDR2 is FQNEAQ. The CDR3 here is CASSRNTEAFF. The CDR3 DNA sequence: TGTGCCAGCTCCCGGAACACTGAAGCTTTCTTT.

This clonotype was recorded many times. V is TRBV29-1 and J is TRBJ2-5; 9 bases are shared with TRBD1. The CDR3 is 14 residues long. V lost 7 bases to trimming and J lost 5 bases; unmatched junction nucleotides: 11. Germline V lookup: CDR1 SQVTM, CDR2 ANQGSEA. The CDR3 loop is CSATGGSRKETQYF. The CDR3 nucleotides are TGCAGCGCAACAGGGGGCAGTAGGAAGGAGACCCAGTACTTC.

The rearrangement uses TRBV29-1 and TRBJ2-6, with D possibly being TRBD2 (5 bases). V was pared by 6 bases and J by 2 bases, with 8 bases between. The germline V gene has CDR1 SQVTM and CDR2 ANQGSEA. The CDR3 loop spans 13 amino acids. CDR3 protein: CSVVLAGANVLTF. DNA of the CDR3: TGCAGCGTAGTACTAGCTGGGGCCAACGTCCTGACTTTC. Complete variable domain (other parts from reference TRBV29-1 and TRBJ2-6): SAVISQKPSRDICQRGTSLTIQCQVDSQVTMMFWYRQQPGQSLTLIATANQGSEATYESGFVIDKFPISRPNLTFSTLTVSNMSPEDSSIYLCSVVLAGANVLTFGAGSRLTVL.

Ten or more counts support this clonotype. The chain carries TRBV5-6 and TRBJ2-1, with D possibly matching TRBD1 (5 bases). Trimming left V 0 bases short and J 4 bases short, with 14 bases between. CDR1 and CDR2 from the germline V gene are SGHDT and YYEEEE. The length of the CDR3 is 16 residues. In DNA form, the CDR3 reads TGTGCCAGCAGCTTGGATACAACAGGAGAGTACAATGAGCAGTTCTTC. It encodes CASSLDTTGEYNEQFF.

This clonotype was observed many times. The chain carries TRBV5-1 and TRBJ1-1, with D possibly matching TRBD1 (6 bases). The germline CDR1 and CDR2 sequences are SGHRS and YFSETQ. The ends were cut back, 3 bases at V and 6 bases at J, with 18 bases in the middle. The CDR3 length is 15 residues. Here the CDR3 reads CASSWGLQGAAEAFF. The CDR3 DNA reads as TGCGCCAGCAGCTGGGGGCTACAGGGAGCGGCTGAAGCTTTCTTT.

This clonotype was seen repeatedly, ten times or more. The genes are TRBV7-2 and TRBJ2-5; D gene ambiguous. The CDR3 runs to 13 residues. The V gene lost 1 base and the J gene lost 4 bases, with 7 bases spanning the gap. Germline CDR1 reads SGHTA; CDR2 reads FQGNSA. For the CDR3, the DNA is TGTGCCAGCAGCTTAGAATTAAGAGAGACCCAGTACTTC. As protein: CASSLELRETQYF.

This clonotype was seen at least ten times. The gene calls are TRBV6-2 or TRBV6-3 and TRBJ2-2, with 11 bases lining up with TRBD1. Trimming took 4 bases from V and 5 from J; bases not matched to a gene: 6. The CDR3 runs to 16 residues. The V gene's germline CDR1 is MNHEY and CDR2 SVGEGT. The CDR3 bases are TGTGCCAGCAGTTGGGACAGGGGGACCTTTACCGGGGAGCTGTTTTTT. Protein: CASSWDRGTFTGELFF.

This clonotype was observed at least ten times. The chain joins TRBV7-3 to TRBJ2-2; 8 nucleotides line up with TRBD1. The CDR3 sequence is 13 residues long. Germline trimming cut 2 bases from V and 8 bases from J; bases unmatched to any gene: 1. Germline V lookup: CDR1 SGHTA, CDR2 FQGTGA. The CDR3 DNA reads as TGTGCCAGCAGCTTACAGGGGGCGGGGGAGCTGTTTTTT. This codes for CASSLQGAGELFF.

This clonotype occurred many times. The chain employs TRBV14 and TRBJ2-5, with a tentative D call TRBD2 (6 bases). The CDR3 totals 14 residues. V was pared by 5 bases and J by 7 bases, with 17 bases between. The V gene's germline CDR1 is SGHDN and CDR2 FVKESK. Here the CDR3 DNA reads TGTGCCAGCAGCTTAGGACTGGCAGCGGGGACCCAGTACTTC. As protein: CASSLGLAAGTQYF.

The rearrangement joins TRBV5-1 to TRBJ2-7; D may be TRBD2 (6 bases). The CDR3 consists of 16 residues. Trimming stripped 1 base from V and 0 bases from J, with 14 bases between. Germline loops: CDR1 SGHRS, CDR2 YFSETQ. The CDR3: CASSLFWRDSSYEQYF. The CDR3 DNA follows: TGCGCCAGCAGCTTGTTCTGGAGGGATAGCTCCTACGAGCAGTACTTC.

Details on this clonotype: The CDR3 ends on some other residue instead of the conserved phenylalanine or tryptophan, so this is likely a read error. This sequence joins TRBV5-1 and TRBJ2-2, with 11 bases aligning to TRBD1. CDR1 and CDR2 (germline): SGHRS, YFSETQ. The CDR3 runs to 14 residues. Unmatched junction bases numbered 3, after V lost 3 bases and J lost 8 bases. In DNA, the CDR3 is TGCGCCAGCAGCTGGACAGGGGGCCAAGGGGAGCTGTTTCTT. Translated: CASSWTGGQGELFL.

This clonotype was seen ten or more times. The gene calls are TRBV20-1 and TRBJ2-3, with 12 bases fitting TRBD2. The CDR3 is 15 amino acids. Unmatched junction bases numbered 2, after V lost 1 base and J lost 3 bases. Germline CDR1 and CDR2: DFQATT and SNEGSKA (reference sequence). The CDR3 DNA reads as TGCAGTGCTAGAGCTGGACTAGCGGGAACAGATACGCAGTATTTT. This codes for CSARAGLAGTDTQYF.

This clonotype was seen many times. V gene TRBV5-5 combines with J gene TRBJ2-2, with TRBD2 matching over 7 bases. CDR1 is SGHKS, CDR2 YYEKEE, per germline (reference sequence). V dropped 2 bases and J dropped 3; count of bases not matched to a gene: 4. There are 15 residues in the CDR3. The CDR3 spells CASSLAGFDTGELFF. CDR3 DNA: TGTGCCAGCAGCTTAGCGGGGTTTGACACCGGGGAGCTGTTTTTT.

In this sample, this clonotype turned up many times. This chain links TRBV7-2 with TRBJ1-2; unclear D gene. CDR1 and CDR2 (germline): SGHTA, FQGNSA. Trimming left V 1 base short and J 8 bases short, with 8 bases between. This CDR3 has 12 residues. The CDR3 loop is CASSLDVAGYTF. The CDR3 DNA reads as TGTGCCAGCAGCTTAGATGTCGCGGGCTACACCTTC.

In this sample, this clonotype turned up many times. The rearrangement uses TRBV20-1 and TRBJ2-3, with 13 positions matching TRBD2. The CDR3 has 16 residues. V was clipped by 3 bases and J by 2 bases; unmatched bases: 5. Germline CDR1 reads DFQATT; CDR2 reads SNEGSKA (reference sequence). The CDR3 here is CSASGGTSGITDTQYF. The CDR3 nucleotides read TGCAGTGCTAGCGGAGGGACTAGCGGGATCACAGATACGCAGTATTTT.

This clonotype has ten or more counts. The chain recombines TRBV7-8 with TRBJ2-7; D may be TRBD1 or TRBD2 (6 bases each). This CDR3 is built from 15 residues. Deletions cut 1 base from V and 3 bases from J, with 13 bases between. The V gene's germline CDR1 is SGHVS and CDR2 FQNEAQ. The CDR3 nucleotides are TGTGCCAGCAGCTTAGGGGGGGCCTCAATCTACGAGCAGTACTTC. This translates into CASSLGGASIYEQYF.